The 9 T cell receptor beta chains below were found in one sample sequenced in a study of blood T cell repertoires in COVID-19. Profiling relied on immunoSEQ multiplex PCR, and the TCRdb table lists in-frame clones only, not all of them. The sample carries around 160,000 clones, 84% recorded once. The sequenced sample was peripheral blood. These receptors were collected from a human donor in a cohort sampled during active COVID-19.

This clone has a single count. The chain links TRBV2 to TRBJ1-2; D gene unclear. The CDR3 contains 13 residues. Per the germline V gene, CDR1 is SNHLY and CDR2 is FYNNEI. The V and J ends lost 0 bases and 7 bases respectively, with 9 bases between them. CDR3 coding DNA: TGTGCCAGCAGTGAAGCTCCCATGGCTGGCTACACCTTC. This encodes CASSEAPMAGYTF.

This chain connects TRBV7-9 to TRBJ1-4; the match to TRBD1 covers 9 bases. Germline CDR1 SEHNR, CDR2 FQNEAQ (reference sequence). The CDR3 sequence is 13 residues long. Trimming cost V 6 bases and J 7 bases; bases outside gene matches: 3. The CDR3 bases are TGTGCCAGCAGGGGGACAGGGTTTGAAAAACTGTTTTTT. It is translated as CASRGTGFEKLFF.

The J gene is TRBJ1-5, the V gene TRBV6-1; D is perhaps TRBD1 (6 bases). The CDR3 loop spans 15 amino acids. The germline V and J ends were trimmed by 3 bases and 3 bases, with 12 bases remaining between them. The V gene's germline CDR1 is MNHNS and CDR2 SASEGT. The CDR3 reads CASSDQGQSNQPQHF. The CDR3 DNA follows: TGTGCCAGCAGTGACCAAGGACAGTCCAATCAGCCCCAGCATTTT.

This clone appeared once. J is TRBJ2-7 and V is TRBV18; 9 bases are shared with TRBD1. This CDR3 spans 15 amino acids. CDR1 is KGHSH and CDR2 is LQKENI in the germline V gene. With V trimmed by 3 bases and J by 4 bases, 7 bases remained unmatched. CDR3: CASSPPGTGRYEQYF. For the CDR3, the DNA is TGTGCCAGCTCACCTCCCGGGACAGGGCGATACGAGCAGTACTTC.

The CDR3 spells CASRGQGREKLFF. In DNA, the CDR3 is TGTGCCAGTAGGGGACAGGGTAGGGAAAAACTGTTTTTT. The rearrangement uses TRBV19 and TRBJ1-4, with 9 bases lining up with TRBD1. There are 13 residues in the CDR3. Germline V CDR1 and CDR2: LNHDA, SQIVND (reference sequence). Trimming took 6 bases from V and 8 from J; bases not matched to a gene: 4.

V and J are TRBV6-2 or TRBV6-3 and TRBJ2-4, with unresolved D. Germline V gives CDR1 MNHEY, CDR2 SVGEGT. The CDR3 totals 15 residues. The V end lost 6 bases, the J end lost 0 bases, and 12 bases lay between the germline ends. This CDR3 is CASSPLSTAKNIQYF. CDR3 in DNA: TGTGCCAGCAGCCCCCTGAGTACAGCCAAAAACATTCAGTACTTC.

The table lists this clone with a count of one. CDR3 sequence: CASSTRDSPNTGELFF. The CDR3 nucleotides read TGTGCCAGCAGCACGCGGGACAGCCCTAACACCGGGGAGCTGTTTTTT. This chain links TRBV5-4 with TRBJ2-2; a weak D match, TRBD1 (7 bases). The CDR3 is made up of 16 amino acids. The germline V gene encodes CDR1 SGHNT and CDR2 YYREEE (reference sequence). The ends were cut back, 4 bases at V and 2 bases at J, with 15 bases in the middle.

The V call is TRBV28, the J call TRBJ2-7; D is undetermined. Germline assignment: CDR1 MDHEN and CDR2 SYDVKM. This CDR3 region has 15 residues. V shed 4 bases and J shed 0 bases, with 13 bases lying between them. DNA for the CDR3: TGTGCCAGCAGTTCCCCCGGCGCGGCCTCCTACGAGCAGTACTTC. It encodes CASSSPGAASYEQYF.

This chain connects TRBV28 to TRBJ1-5; D might be TRBD1 (5 bases). The CDR3 has 14 amino acids. In germline, CDR1 is MDHEN, CDR2 SYDVKM. V gave up 3 bases and J gave up 11 bases, with 17 bases separating them. CDR3 sequence: CASSLGRGRGAQHF. The DNA for the CDR3 is TGTGCCAGCAGTTTGGGGAGGGGTCGGGGAGCCCAGCATTTT.